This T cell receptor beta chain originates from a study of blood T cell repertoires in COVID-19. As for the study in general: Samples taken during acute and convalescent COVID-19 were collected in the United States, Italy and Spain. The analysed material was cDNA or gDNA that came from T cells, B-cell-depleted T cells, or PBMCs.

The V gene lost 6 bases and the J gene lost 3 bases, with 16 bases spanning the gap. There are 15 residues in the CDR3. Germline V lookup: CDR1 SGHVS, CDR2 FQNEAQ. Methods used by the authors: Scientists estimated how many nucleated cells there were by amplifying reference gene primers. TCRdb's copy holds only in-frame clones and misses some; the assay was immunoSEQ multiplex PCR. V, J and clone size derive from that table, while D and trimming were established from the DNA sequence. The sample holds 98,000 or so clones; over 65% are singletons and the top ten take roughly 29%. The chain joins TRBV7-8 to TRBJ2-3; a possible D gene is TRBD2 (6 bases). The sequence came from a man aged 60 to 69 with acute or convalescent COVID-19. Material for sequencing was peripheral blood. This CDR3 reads CASRRTLGGTDTQYF. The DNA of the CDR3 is TGTGCCAGCAGACGGACCCTAGGAGGGACAGATACGCAGTATTTT. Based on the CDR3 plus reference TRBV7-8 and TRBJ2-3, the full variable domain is GAGVSQSPRYKVAKRGQDVALRCDPISGHVSLFWYQQALGQGPEFLTYFQNEAQLDKSGLPSDRFFAERPEGSVSTLKIQRTQQEDSAVYLCASRRTLGGTDTQYFGPGTRLTVL.